The sequence of this T cell receptor beta chain was determined in a study of read filtering for tumor transcriptome and immune sequencing. Study in general: TCR-mapped reads were about 4 to 11 million with IR-seq versus roughly 75 to 1,400 with RNA-seq. Findings of the study overall: IR-seq captured clonotypes deeper and more reliably than RNA-seq. Correlation between methods rose after single-read clonotypes were removed. Approximately 77% of IR-seq clonotypes had a single read, yet these held about 3.5% of reads.

The trim removed 3 bases at V and 4 bases at J, leaving 8 bases unmatched. The CDR3 contains 15 residues. Germline CDR1 is SGHDN and CDR2 is FVKESK. This library used roughly 400 ng RNA and molecular barcoded adaptors spanning alpha/delta and beta/gamma chains. Each CDR3 protein is one row after TCRdb ran MiXCR on the reads. The sample holds around 30,000 distinct CDR3 sequences, around 18% seen once. This clonotype was detected a few times. Its antigen is unknown. The sequence derives from a donor at least 40 years old with multiple myeloma. What was sequenced was a population of CD138-negative cells sorted from bone marrow. V usage is TRBV14 and J usage is TRBJ2-5, with 7 bases lining up with TRBD1. The CDR3 DNA reads as TGTGCCAGCAGCCACCGACAGGGCGTCGGAGAGACCCAGTACTTC. This gives the protein CASSHRQGVGETQYF.